This T cell receptor (beta chain) is from a study of graft-versus-host responses after intestinal transplantation. The repertoire was sequenced with immunoSEQ multiplex PCR; TCRdb's copy has only in-frame clones and lacks some. The table lists around 100,000 clones, 85% to 95% of them singletons. The CDR3 totals 21 residues. The germline CDR1 and CDR2 sequences are SGDLS and YYNGEE. V gave up 0 bases and J gave up 1 base; unmatched junction bases: 7. Concerning this clone itself: The antigen is not known.

This specimen consisted of unstimulated CD8+ T cells sorted from spleen or lymph node cells, obtained before transplant. The chain combines TRBV9 with TRBJ2-6, with 16 bases matching TRBD2. The receptor was derived from a human donor who was the organ donor for an intestinal transplant. The CDR3, as DNA: TGTGCCAGCAGCGTAGTCCCCGGGACTAGCGGGGGGGCGTCTGGGGCCAACGTCCTGACTTTC. This encodes CASSVVPGTSGGASGANVLTF.